What follows are 8 T cell receptor beta chains derived from one specimen sequenced in a study of cytomegalovirus exposure and HLA in healthy donors. The primer mix had 60 Vbeta and 13 Jbeta primers. The method was immunoSEQ multiplex PCR; TCRdb's version includes in-frame clones alone and lacks a portion of them. Of approximately 150,000 clones listed, 80% are singletons. Sequenced sample: PBMCs. The receptor set was obtained from a man aged 25-40 years in good health and CMV-seronegative.

This clone was detected only a few times. The chain is built from TRBV7-2 and TRBJ1-1; a possible D gene is TRBD1 (5 bases). The CDR3 extends over 11 amino acids. The V gene lost 7 bases and the J gene lost 11 bases, with 14 bases spanning the gap. Germline V CDR1 and CDR2: SGHTA, FQGNSA. The CDR3 sequence is CASTPGGGAFF. The CDR3 DNA reads TGTGCCAGCACCCCGGGGGGAGGGGCTTTCTTT.

The CDR3 protein is CAWSEGQALYGYTF. The CDR3 coding sequence is TGTGCCTGGAGTGAGGGACAGGCCCTCTATGGCTACACCTTC. This chain links TRBV30 with TRBJ1-2; 8 nucleotides agree with TRBD1. V dropped 1 base and J dropped 4; count of bases not matched to a gene: 5. The V gene's germline CDR1 is GTSNPN and CDR2 SVGIG (reference sequence). The CDR3 sequence is 14 residues long.

Comments on this clone: No conserved phenylalanine or tryptophan is present at the end of the CDR3, so a read error is the likely explanation. The DNA is left out, because the CDR3 cannot be placed on it with certainty; the CDR3 is given as TCRdb lists it. The CDR3 protein is CASSPREG. V gene TRBV19 combines with J gene TRBJ2-7; the D call of TRBD2 is as the table states it, not checked on the DNA. CDR1 and CDR2 from the germline V gene are LNHDA and SQIVND (reference sequence). The CDR3 is 8 amino acids long, termini counted.

This clone was observed a single time. The junction differs from germline at one of its ends, possibly a read error. The rearrangement uses TRBV7-9 and TRBJ1-1, with D perhaps TRBD1 (6 bases). Per germline, CDR1 SEHNR and CDR2 FQNEAQ (reference sequence). CDR3 length equals 17 residues. In DNA form, the CDR3 reads TGTTCCAGCAGCTTCCCGGGGGGCGCAGGAAGGAACACTGAAGCTTTCTTT. Translating it yields CSSSFPGGAGRNTEAFF.

The rearrangement joins TRBV27 to TRBJ2-1; TRBD1 aligns across 7 bases. Germline values: CDR1 MNHEY, CDR2 SMNVEV (reference sequence). The V segment lost 7 bases and the J segment 2 bases; nucleotides outside the gene matches: 14. The CDR3 is 17 amino acids. The CDR3 protein is CASKGTPDRVTYNEQFF. CDR3 DNA sequence: TGTGCCAGCAAGGGGACCCCCGACAGGGTCACCTACAATGAGCAGTTCTTC.

The chain links TRBV1 to TRBJ2-1; the tabulated D call, TRBD2, remains unverified against the DNA. TRBV1 is deemed a pseudogene. The CDR3 is 19 residues long. CDR3 residues: CTSSPSPLGWRSSYNEQFF. The CDR3 region has the DNA TGCACCAGCAGCCCAAGCCCCCTAGGATGGCGCAGTTCCTACAATGAGCAGTTCTTC.

This clone appeared a single time. V and J are TRBV29-1 and TRBJ1-2; D uncertain. CDR1 is SQVTM, CDR2 ANQGSEA, per germline. CDR3 size: 13 residues. The ends were cut back, 6 bases at V and 4 bases at J, with 15 bases in the middle. The CDR3 nucleotides are TGCAGCGTCCAGTTATCGCAGGTCTATGGCTACACCTTC. Residues: CSVQLSQVYGYTF.

The gene calls are TRBV19 and TRBJ2-2; no clear D. Germline V gene data show CDR1 as LNHDA and CDR2 as SQIVND (reference sequence). The CDR3 is 15 residues long. The ends were cut back, 6 bases at V and 5 bases at J, with 16 bases in the middle. The CDR3 coding sequence is TGTGCCAGTAGCCCCCCCCGAGCGAGAACCGGGGAGCTGTTTTTT. Translation: CASSPPRARTGELFF.